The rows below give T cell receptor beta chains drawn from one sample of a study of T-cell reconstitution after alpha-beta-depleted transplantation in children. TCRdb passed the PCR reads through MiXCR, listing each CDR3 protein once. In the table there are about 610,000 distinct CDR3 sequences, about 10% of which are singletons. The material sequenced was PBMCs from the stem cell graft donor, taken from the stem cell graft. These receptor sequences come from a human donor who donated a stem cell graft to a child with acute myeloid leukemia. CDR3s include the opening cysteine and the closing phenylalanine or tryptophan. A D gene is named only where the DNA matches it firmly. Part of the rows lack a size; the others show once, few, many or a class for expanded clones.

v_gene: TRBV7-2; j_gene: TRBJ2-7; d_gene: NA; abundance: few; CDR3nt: TGTGCCAGCAGCTTATCGGTAAGGACGCAGTACGAGCAGTACTTC; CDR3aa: CASSLSVRTQYEQYF
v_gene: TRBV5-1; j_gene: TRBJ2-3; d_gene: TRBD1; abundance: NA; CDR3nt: TGCGCCAGCAGCTTGGCGGGACAGGGTTCAGATACGCAGTATTTT; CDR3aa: CASSLAGQGSDTQYF
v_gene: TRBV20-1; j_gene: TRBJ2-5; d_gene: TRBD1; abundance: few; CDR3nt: TGCAGTGCCTCAACCCCCGGACAGGAAAGGGGGGAGACCCAGTACTTC; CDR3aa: CSASTPGQERGETQYF
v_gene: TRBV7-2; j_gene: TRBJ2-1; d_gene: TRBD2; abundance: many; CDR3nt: TGTGCCAGCAGCTTACGGCGGGAGGGCAATGAGCAGTTCTTC; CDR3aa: CASSLRREGNEQFF
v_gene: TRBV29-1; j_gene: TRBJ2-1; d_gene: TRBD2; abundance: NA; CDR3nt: TGCAGCGTTTTACCATTTTTGCGGGAGGACTCCTACAATGAGCAGTTCTTC; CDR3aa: CSVLPFLREDSYNEQFF
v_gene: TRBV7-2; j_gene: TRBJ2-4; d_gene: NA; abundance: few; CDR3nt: TGTGCCAGCAGCTTAGCGTCGGTAGCTGATCACATTCAGTACTTC; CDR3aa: CASSLASVADHIQYF
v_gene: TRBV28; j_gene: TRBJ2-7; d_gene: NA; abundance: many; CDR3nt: TGTGCCAGCAGTTATGGGGCCCTAGGCGAGCAGTACTTC; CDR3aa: CASSYGALGEQYF
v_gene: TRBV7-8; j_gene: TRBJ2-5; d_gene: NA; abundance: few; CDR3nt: TGTGCCAGCAGCCCCGTCCCGTTCGAGACCCAGTACTTC; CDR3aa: CASSPVPFETQYF
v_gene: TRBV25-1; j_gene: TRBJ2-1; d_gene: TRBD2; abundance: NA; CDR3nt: TGTGCCAGCAGTGCCCGGGGGGGGACTAGCGGGAGTAATGAGCAGTTCTTC; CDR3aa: CASSARGGTSGSNEQFF
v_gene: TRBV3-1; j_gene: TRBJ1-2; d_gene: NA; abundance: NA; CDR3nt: TGTGCCAGCAGCCCGGCACAGAGACTAGCTAACTATGGCTACACCTTC; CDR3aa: CASSPAQRLANYGYTF
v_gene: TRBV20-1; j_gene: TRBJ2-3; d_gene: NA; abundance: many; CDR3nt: TGCAGTGCTAGAGATCCGAAAGGAGATACGCAGTATTTT; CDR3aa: CSARDPKGDTQYF
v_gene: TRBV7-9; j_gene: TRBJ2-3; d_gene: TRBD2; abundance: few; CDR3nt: TGTGCCAGCAGCTCCCTTGGACTAGCGGACACAGATACGCAGTATTTT; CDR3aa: CASSSLGLADTDTQYF
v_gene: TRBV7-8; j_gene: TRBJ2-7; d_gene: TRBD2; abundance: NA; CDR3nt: TGTGCCAGCAGCAACCCGGGACTAGCGTTTTACTTC; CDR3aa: CASSNPGLAFYF
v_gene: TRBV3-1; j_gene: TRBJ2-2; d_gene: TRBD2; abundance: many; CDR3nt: TGTGCCAGCAGCCAAGGTCCGGGGGGGGCCTCCACCGGGGAGCTGTTTTTT; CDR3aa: CASSQGPGGASTGELFF
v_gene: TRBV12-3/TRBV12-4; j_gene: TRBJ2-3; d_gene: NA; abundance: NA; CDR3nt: TGTGCCAGCAGTTTAGGGCCGGGTGAAGTTAATACGCAGTATTTT; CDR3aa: CASSLGPGEVNTQYF
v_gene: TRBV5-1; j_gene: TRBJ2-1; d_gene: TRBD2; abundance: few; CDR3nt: TGCGCCAGCAGCTTCGGGCTAGCGGGGAGGGACAATGAGCAGTTCTTC; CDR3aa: CASSFGLAGRDNEQFF
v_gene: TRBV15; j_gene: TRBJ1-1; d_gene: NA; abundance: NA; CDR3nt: TGTGCCACCAGCAGAGACCCCCGCAGGGAAGCTTTCTTT; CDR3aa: CATSRDPRREAFF
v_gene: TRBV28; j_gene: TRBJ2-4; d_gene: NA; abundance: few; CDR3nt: TGTGCCAGCACCAAACACGGCATTCAGTACTTC; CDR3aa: CASTKHGIQYF
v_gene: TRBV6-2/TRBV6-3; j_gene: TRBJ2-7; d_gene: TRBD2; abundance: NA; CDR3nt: TGTGCCAGCAGATCTTCTGTACTAGCGGGCCTACCCTCCTACGAGCAGTACTTC; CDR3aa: CASRSSVLAGLPSYEQYF
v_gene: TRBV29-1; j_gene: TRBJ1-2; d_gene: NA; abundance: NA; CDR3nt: TGCAGCGTTGAGTTGAATGGGGGCTACACCTTC; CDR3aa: CSVELNGGYTF
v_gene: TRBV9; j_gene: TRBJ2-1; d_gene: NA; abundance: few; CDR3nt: TGTGCCAGCAGCAGTCGACTGTGGGGTGAGCAGTTCTTC; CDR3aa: CASSSRLWGEQFF
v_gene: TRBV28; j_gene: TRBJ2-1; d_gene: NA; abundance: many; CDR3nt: TGTGCCAGCAGTTTATCACCTAGCCCGTTGTTCTTC; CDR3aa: CASSLSPSPLFF
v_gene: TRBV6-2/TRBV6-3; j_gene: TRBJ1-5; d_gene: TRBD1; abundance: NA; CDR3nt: TGTGCCAGCAGCGATGGCAGGGGGGTAAGCGATCAGCCCCAGCATTTT; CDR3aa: CASSDGRGVSDQPQHF
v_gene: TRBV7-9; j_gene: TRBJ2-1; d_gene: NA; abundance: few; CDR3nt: TGTGCCAGCAGCTTAGCAGGCAGGGCTCCGTTCTTC; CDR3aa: CASSLAGRAPFF
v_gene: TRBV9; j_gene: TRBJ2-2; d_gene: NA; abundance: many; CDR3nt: TGTGCCAGCAGCGTATGGGACGGGGAGCTGTTTTTT; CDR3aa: CASSVWDGELFF
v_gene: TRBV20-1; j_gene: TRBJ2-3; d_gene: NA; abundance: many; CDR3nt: TGCAGTGCTATATACAGGGAACTAAAAGATACGCAGTATTTT; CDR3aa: CSAIYRELKDTQYF
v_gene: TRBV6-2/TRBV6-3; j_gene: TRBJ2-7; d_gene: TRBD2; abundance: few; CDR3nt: TGTGCCAGCAGTGGACGGACTAGTTACGAGCAGTACTTC; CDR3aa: CASSGRTSYEQYF
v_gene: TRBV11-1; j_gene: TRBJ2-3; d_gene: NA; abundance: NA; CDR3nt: TGTGCCAGCAGCATCAGGGGCGAGAGCACAGATACGCAGTATTTT; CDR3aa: CASSIRGESTDTQYF
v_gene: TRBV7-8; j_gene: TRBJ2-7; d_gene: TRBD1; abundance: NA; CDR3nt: TGTGCCAGCAGCCCCCCTGACAGGGACTACGAGCAGTACTTC; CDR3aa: CASSPPDRDYEQYF
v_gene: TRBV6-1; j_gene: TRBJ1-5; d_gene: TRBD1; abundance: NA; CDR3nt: TGTGCCAGCAGCCGAGGGACAGGGTCTAGCAATCAGCCCCAGCATTTT; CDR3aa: CASSRGTGSSNQPQHF